Each of the 5 T cell receptor beta chains below was sequenced from the same sample in a study of cytomegalovirus exposure and HLA in healthy donors. This PCR relied on a set of 60 Vbeta primers and 13 Jbeta primers. Here immunoSEQ multiplex PCR was the method, and the copy in TCRdb shows in-frame clones only, minus some. Of about 140,000 clones in the sample, 61% were seen once. The sample consisted of PBMCs. The receptors come from a male donor in good health and CMV-seronegative.

This chain joins TRBV27 and TRBJ2-1, with 10 bases fitting TRBD2. Trimming took 4 bases from V and 7 from J; bases not matched to a gene: 4. The CDR3 sequence is 14 residues long. Germline assignment: CDR1 MNHEY and CDR2 SMNVEV (reference sequence). CDR3 in amino acids: CASSSGLAINEQFF. CDR3 coding DNA: TGTGCCAGCAGTTCGGGACTAGCGATAAATGAGCAGTTCTTC.

The CDR3 sequence is CASSPRLADSNTEAFF. In nucleotides, the CDR3 is TGTGCCAGCTCACCCAGACTCGCAGACTCGAACACTGAAGCTTTCTTT. The chain couples TRBV18 to TRBJ1-1; D is unclear. The CDR3 length is 16 residues. CDR1 is KGHSH, CDR2 LQKENI, per germline. The V end was cut by 3 bases, the J end by 1 base, with 15 bases between.

This clone occurred a few times. The chain is built from TRBV2 and TRBJ1-1; 9 nucleotides line up with TRBD1. The germline CDR1 and CDR2 sequences are SNHLY and FYNNEI. The ends lost 7 bases at V and 1 base at J; junction bases unmatched: 4. The CDR3 extends over 14 amino acids. For the CDR3, the DNA is TGTGCCAGCACCTGGGACAGGGCGAACACTGAAGCTTTCTTT. It translates to CASTWDRANTEAFF.

This clone has more than one count but fewer than ten. This rearrangement joins TRBV6-6 to TRBJ2-5; D is perhaps TRBD1 (6 bases). V shed 5 bases and J shed 5 bases, with 12 bases lying between them. Per germline, CDR1 MNHNY and CDR2 SVGAGI (reference sequence). The CDR3 loop spans 13 amino acids. The CDR3 region has the DNA TGTGCCAGCAGTATTGGGGGCAGGGAGACCCAGTACTTC. This gives the protein CASSIGGRETQYF.

The gene calls are TRBV10-3 and TRBJ2-2; possible D gene TRBD1, 6 bases. The V and J ends lost 8 bases and 3 bases respectively, with 13 bases between them. The CDR3 totals 14 residues. Germline-derived CDR1 and CDR2 are ENHRY and SYGVKD. This chain's CDR3 is CAIASGDYTGELFF. CDR3 DNA sequence: TGTGCCATCGCCTCAGGGGATTACACCGGGGAGCTGTTTTTT.